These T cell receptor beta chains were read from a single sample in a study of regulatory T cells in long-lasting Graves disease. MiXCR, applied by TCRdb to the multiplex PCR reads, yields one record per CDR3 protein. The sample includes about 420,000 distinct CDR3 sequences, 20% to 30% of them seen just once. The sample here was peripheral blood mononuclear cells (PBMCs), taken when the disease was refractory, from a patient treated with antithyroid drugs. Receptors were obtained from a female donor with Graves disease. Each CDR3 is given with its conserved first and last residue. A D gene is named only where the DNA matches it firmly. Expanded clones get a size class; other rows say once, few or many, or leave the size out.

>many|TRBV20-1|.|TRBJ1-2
TGCAGTGCTGAGGGGGATAACTATGGCTACACCTTC
CSAEGDNYGYTF
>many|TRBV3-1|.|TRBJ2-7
TGTGCCAGCAGCCAACTATACGAGCAGTACTTC
CASSQLYEQYF
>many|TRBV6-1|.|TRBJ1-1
TGTGCCAGCAGGGGATACACTGAAGCTTTCTTT
CASRGYTEAFF
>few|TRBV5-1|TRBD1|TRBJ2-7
TGCGCCAGCAGCCAACCGACAGGGGCCTCCTACGAGCAGTACTTC
CASSQPTGASYEQYF
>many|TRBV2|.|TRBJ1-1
TGTGCCAGCAGCCTCCCCCGAGGGGATAACACTGAAGCTTTCTTT
CASSLPRGDNTEAFF
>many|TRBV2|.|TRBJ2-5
TGTGCCAGCACCCCAGTGGGGGTTCAAGAGACCCAGTACTTC
CASTPVGVQETQYF
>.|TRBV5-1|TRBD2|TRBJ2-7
TGCGCCAGCAGCTGGGGGGCTAGCGGGAACAACGAGCAGTACTTC
CASSWGASGNNEQYF
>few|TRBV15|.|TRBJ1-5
TGTGCCACCAGCAGAGATTTGACAGGAGGATATCAGCCCCAGCATTTT
CATSRDLTGGYQPQHF
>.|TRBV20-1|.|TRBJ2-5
TGCAGTGCTAGAGATCCCACCCCAGCGAGGAGATCCGAAGAGACCCAGTACTTC
CSARDPTPARRSEETQYF
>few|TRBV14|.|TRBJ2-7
TGTGCCAGCAGTCCTAACGTACACGAGCAGTACTTC
CASSPNVHEQYF
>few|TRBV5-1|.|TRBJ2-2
TGCGCCAGCAGCTCCGGGACGCGGAACACCGGGGAGCTGTTTTTT
CASSSGTRNTGELFF
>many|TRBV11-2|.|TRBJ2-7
TGTGCCAGCAGCTTAGGCGGAGGGCGCTACGAGCAGTACTTC
CASSLGGGRYEQYF
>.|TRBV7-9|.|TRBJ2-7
TGTGCCAGCAGGGGTAGGGGCGAGCAGTACTTC
CASRGRGEQYF
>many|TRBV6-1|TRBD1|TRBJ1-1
TGTGCCAGCAGCCCTTGGACAGGGTTGCAGACTGAAGCTTTCTTT
CASSPWTGLQTEAFF
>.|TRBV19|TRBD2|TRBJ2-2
TGTGCCAGTAGTATAGGGACTAGCGCCGGGGAGCTGTTTTTT
CASSIGTSAGELFF
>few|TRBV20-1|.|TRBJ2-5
TGCAGTGCTAGAGGGTCCGGCGACCTGCCCGTACAAGAGACCCAGTACTTC
CSARGSGDLPVQETQYF
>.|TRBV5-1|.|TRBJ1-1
TGCGCCAGCAGCTTGAACGGCCTCGTGGAAGCTTTCTTT
CASSLNGLVEAFF
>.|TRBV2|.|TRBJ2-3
TGTGCCAGCAGTCCCCTAGAAGATACGCAGTATTTT
CASSPLEDTQYF
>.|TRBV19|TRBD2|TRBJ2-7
TGTGCCAGTAGACCCTCTAGCGGGAGGGCCGGAAGACACGAGCAGTACTTC
CASRPSSGRAGRHEQYF
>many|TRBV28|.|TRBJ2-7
TGTGCCAGCAGTTTTACGGCGGACAGTCGGGCCTACGAGCAGTACTTC
CASSFTADSRAYEQYF
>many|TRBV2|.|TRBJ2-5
TGTGCCAGCAGTGGTACGGGGGAATGGAGCGCCCAGTACTTC
CASSGTGEWSAQYF
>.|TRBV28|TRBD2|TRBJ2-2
TGTGCCAGCAGCCCGGGAGGTCCCGCCGGGGAGCTGTTTTTT
CASSPGGPAGELFF
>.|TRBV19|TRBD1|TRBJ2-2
TGTGCCAGCCAGGGGGCGGGAAAGAACACCGGGGAGCTGTTTTTT
CASQGAGKNTGELFF
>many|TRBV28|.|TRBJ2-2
TGTGCCAGCAGTTTAATTAGTACGAGCTTCGCCGGGGAGCTGTTTTTT
CASSLISTSFAGELFF
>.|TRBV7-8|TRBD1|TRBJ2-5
TGTGCCAGCAGCTTAGGGGGTGGGACAGTTCAAGAGACCCAGTACTTC
CASSLGGGTVQETQYF
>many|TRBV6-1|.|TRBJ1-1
TGTGCCAGCAGTCGGACGACAGGTTGGAACACTGAAGCTTTCTTT
CASSRTTGWNTEAFF
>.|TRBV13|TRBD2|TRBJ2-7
TGTGCCAGCAGCTCAGGGCTAGCGGGAGTGCACGAGCAGTACTTC
CASSSGLAGVHEQYF
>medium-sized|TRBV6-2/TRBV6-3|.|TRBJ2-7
TGTGCCAGCAGTTACTACGAGAGGGACCTCTCCTACGAGCAGTACTTC
CASSYYERDLSYEQYF
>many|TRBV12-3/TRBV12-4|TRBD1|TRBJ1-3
TGTGCCAGCAGTTTATTTGAGGGGGCTAAAGGAAACACCATATATTTT
CASSLFEGAKGNTIYF
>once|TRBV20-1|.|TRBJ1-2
TGCAGTGCTAGAGATAGGAATTGGGATTTCTATGGCTACACCTTC
CSARDRNWDFYGYTF
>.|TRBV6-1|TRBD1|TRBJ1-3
TGTGCCAGCAGTGCTAGGGACAGCGGAAACACCATATATTTT
CASSARDSGNTIYF
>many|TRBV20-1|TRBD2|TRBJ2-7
TGCAGTGCTAGATGGGGTTTAGCGGGAGCCAACTACGAGCAGTACTTC
CSARWGLAGANYEQYF
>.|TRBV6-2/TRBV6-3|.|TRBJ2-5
TGTGCCAGCAGTTACTCCCGGTCCCAAGAGACCCAGTACTTC
CASSYSRSQETQYF
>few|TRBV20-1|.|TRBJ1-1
TGCAGTGCGCCCGGTAATGGAGGGGGGAGTAAAAATGAAGCTTTCTTT
CSAPGNGGGSKNEAFF
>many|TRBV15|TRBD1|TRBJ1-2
TGTGCCACCAGCAGGGGTACAGGGGGCCCTAACTATGGCTACACCTTC
CATSRGTGGPNYGYTF
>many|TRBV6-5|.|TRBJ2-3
TGTGCCAGCAGTTACCAACCGGCTATCAGTAGCACAGATACGCAGTATTTT
CASSYQPAISSTDTQYF
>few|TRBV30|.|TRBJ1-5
TGTGCCTGGAGTACCGCACTGACGGGACGGAGCAATCAGCCCCAGCATTTT
CAWSTALTGRSNQPQHF
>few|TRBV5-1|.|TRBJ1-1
TGCGCCAGCAGCCTTGTACTCGGAATGAACACTGAAGCTTTCTTT
CASSLVLGMNTEAFF
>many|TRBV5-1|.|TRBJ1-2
TGCGCCAGCAGCTTGTCGCCTGCGATTGACTATGGCTACACCTTC
CASSLSPAIDYGYTF
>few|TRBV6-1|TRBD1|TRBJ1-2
TGTGCCAGCAGTCCCGGGACAGGGGCAGGTGGCTACACCTTC
CASSPGTGAGGYTF
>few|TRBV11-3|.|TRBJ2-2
TGTGCCAGCAGGGGGGGAAACGGGGAGCTGTTTTTT
CASRGGNGELFF
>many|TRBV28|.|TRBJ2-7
TGTGCCAGCAGGTCGATGGGGGGACCCTACGAGCAGTACTTC
CASRSMGGPYEQYF
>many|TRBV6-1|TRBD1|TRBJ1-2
TGTGCCAGCAGGGTTCCCCCCTCAAGGGACAGGGGTGCTGGCTACACCTTC
CASRVPPSRDRGAGYTF
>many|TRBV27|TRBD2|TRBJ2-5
TGTGCCAGCAGTTTAACGGCGCGGGGGGAGACCCAGTACTTC
CASSLTARGETQYF